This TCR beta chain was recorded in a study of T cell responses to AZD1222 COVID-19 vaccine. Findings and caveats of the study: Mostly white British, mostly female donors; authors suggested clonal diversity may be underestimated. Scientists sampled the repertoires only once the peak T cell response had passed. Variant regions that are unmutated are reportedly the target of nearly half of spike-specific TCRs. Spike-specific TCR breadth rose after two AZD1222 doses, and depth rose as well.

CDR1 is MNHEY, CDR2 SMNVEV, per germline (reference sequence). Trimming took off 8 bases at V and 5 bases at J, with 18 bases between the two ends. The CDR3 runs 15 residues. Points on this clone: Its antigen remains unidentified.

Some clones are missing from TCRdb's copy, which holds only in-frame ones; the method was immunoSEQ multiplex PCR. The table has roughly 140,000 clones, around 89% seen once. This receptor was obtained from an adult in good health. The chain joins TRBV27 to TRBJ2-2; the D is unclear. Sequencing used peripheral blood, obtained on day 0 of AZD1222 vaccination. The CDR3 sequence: CASRLIDSRTGELFF. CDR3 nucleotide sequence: TGTGCCAGCCGCCTCATTGACTCGAGGACCGGGGAGCTGTTTTTT.